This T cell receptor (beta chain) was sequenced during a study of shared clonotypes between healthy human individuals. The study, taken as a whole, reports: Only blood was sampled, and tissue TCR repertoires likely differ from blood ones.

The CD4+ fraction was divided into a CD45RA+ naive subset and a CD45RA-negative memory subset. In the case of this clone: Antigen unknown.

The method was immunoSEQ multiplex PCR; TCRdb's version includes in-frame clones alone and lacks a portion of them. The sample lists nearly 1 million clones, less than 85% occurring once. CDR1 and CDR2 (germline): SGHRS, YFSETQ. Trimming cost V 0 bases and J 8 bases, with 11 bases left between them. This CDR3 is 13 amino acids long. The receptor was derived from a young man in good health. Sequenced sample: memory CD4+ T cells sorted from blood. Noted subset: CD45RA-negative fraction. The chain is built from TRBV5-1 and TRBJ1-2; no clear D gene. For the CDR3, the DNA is TGCGCCAGCAGCTTGGAAGCCAGCCCGGGCTACACCTTC. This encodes CASSLEASPGYTF.